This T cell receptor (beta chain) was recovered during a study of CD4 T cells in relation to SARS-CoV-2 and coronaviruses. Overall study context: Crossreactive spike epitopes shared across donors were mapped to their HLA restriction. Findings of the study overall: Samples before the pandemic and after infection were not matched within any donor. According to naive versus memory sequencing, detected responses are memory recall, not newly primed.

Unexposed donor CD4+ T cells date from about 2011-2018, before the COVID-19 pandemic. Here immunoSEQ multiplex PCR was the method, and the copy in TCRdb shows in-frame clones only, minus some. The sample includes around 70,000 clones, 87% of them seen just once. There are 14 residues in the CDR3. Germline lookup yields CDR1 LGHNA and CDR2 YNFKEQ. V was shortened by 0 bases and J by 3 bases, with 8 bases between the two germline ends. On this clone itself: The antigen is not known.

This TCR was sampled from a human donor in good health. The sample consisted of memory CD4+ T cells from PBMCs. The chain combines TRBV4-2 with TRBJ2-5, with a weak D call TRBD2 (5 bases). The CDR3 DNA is TGTGCCAGCAGCCAAGACGGGATAAAAGAGACCCAGTACTTC. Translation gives CASSQDGIKETQYF.